The 21 T cell receptor beta chains presented below share a single source sample, sequenced in a study of shared clonotypes between healthy human individuals. Positively selected for CCR7, the CD45RO-negative cells used as naive CD8 cells excluded terminally differentiated effector memory CD45RA+ cells. TCRdb's copy holds only in-frame clones and misses some; the assay was immunoSEQ multiplex PCR. The table records about 2.2 million clones, over 85% of them present only once. Specimen: naive CD8+ T cells from PBMCs. The receptors stem from a young man in good health. Some clones in this sample may be carry-over from other donors' samples.

The chain uses TRBV5-6 and TRBJ2-7; 8 bases agree with TRBD1. The CDR3 is made up of 15 amino acids. V lost 5 bases to trimming and J lost 0 bases; unmatched junction nucleotides: 7. Looked up from germline, CDR1 is SGHDT and CDR2 is YYEEEE. CDR3 nucleotide sequence: TGTGCCAGCAGAACGTGGACAGGGCACTCCTACGAGCAGTACTTC. Residues: CASRTWTGHSYEQYF.

The J gene is TRBJ1-6, the V gene TRBV28, with D unclear. This CDR3 is 14 amino acids long. The V end was cut by 2 bases, the J end by 7 bases, with 9 bases between. CDR1 MDHEN and CDR2 SYDVKM come from the germline V gene. The CDR3 loop reads CASSLAVGNSPLHF. The DNA of the CDR3 is TGTGCCAGCAGTTTAGCGGTAGGAAATTCACCCCTCCACTTT.

In DNA form, the CDR3 reads TGTGCCAGCAGCAAGTGGGACTCAAACACCGGGGAGCTGTTTTTT. Its translation is CASSKWDSNTGELFF. The chain carries TRBV11-3 and TRBJ2-2; possible D gene TRBD2, 6 bases. The ends were cut back, 5 bases at V and 2 bases at J, with 12 bases in the middle. This CDR3 contains 15 residues. Germline V gives CDR1 SGHNT, CDR2 YENEEA.

J is TRBJ1-5 and V is TRBV28; D call uncertain. CDR1 is MDHEN, CDR2 SYDVKM, per germline. V lost 5 bases to trimming and J lost 1 base, with 15 bases between them. This CDR3 has 16 amino acids. The DNA for the CDR3 is TGTGCCAGCAGTCACTCCAAGGGTACCAGCAATCAGCCCCAGCATTTT. Translated, it gives CASSHSKGTSNQPQHF.

The genes are TRBV5-1 and TRBJ1-2; a possible D gene is TRBD1 (6 bases). The germline V gene encodes CDR1 SGHRS and CDR2 YFSETQ. The V end was cut by 0 bases, the J end by 1 base, with 13 bases between. The CDR3 is 16 amino acids. CDR3 sequence reads: CASSLAISGDNYGYTF. In DNA form, the CDR3 reads TGCGCCAGCAGCTTGGCCATATCAGGGGATAACTATGGCTACACCTTC.

The chain is built from TRBV9 and TRBJ2-3; possibly TRBD1 for D (6 bases). This CDR3 is built from 14 residues. V was cut by 4 bases and J by 0 bases, with 9 bases left in between. In germline, CDR1 is SGDLS, CDR2 YYNGEE. The CDR3 here is CASSPGVSTDTQYF. The DNA for the CDR3 is TGTGCCAGCAGCCCAGGGGTTAGCACAGATACGCAGTATTTT. The full variable domain, its missing parts supplied by reference TRBV9 and TRBJ2-3, is DSGVTQTPKHLITATGQRVTLRCSPRSGDLSVYWYQQSLDQGLQFLIQYYNGEERAKGNILERFSAQQFPDLHSELNLSSLELGDSALYFCASSPGVSTDTQYFGPGTRLTVL.

This chain connects TRBV6-1 to TRBJ2-3; perhaps TRBD2 as D (6 bases). Germline CDR1 and CDR2: MNHNS and SASEGT. The CDR3 is 13 residues long. Trimming cost V 7 bases and J 2 bases, with 10 bases left between them. CDR3 residues: CASKGLITDTQYF. The CDR3 region has the DNA TGTGCCAGCAAGGGACTTATCACAGATACGCAGTATTTT.

On this clone: Other nucleotide sequences from this sample produce the same CDR3. The CDR3 spells CASSPTGGEQYF. CDR3 nucleotide sequence: TGTGCCAGCAGCCCTACCGGGGGCGAGCAGTACTTC. The V call is TRBV9, the J call TRBJ2-7; weak D call: TRBD2 (6 bases). From germline, CDR1 is SGDLS and CDR2 YYNGEE. V lost 4 bases to trimming and J lost 6 bases, with 11 bases between them. This CDR3 is built from 12 residues.

The rearrangement links TRBV7-9 to TRBJ2-1; D call uncertain. This CDR3 is 14 amino acids long. Trimming took off 5 bases at V and 6 bases at J, with 14 bases between the two ends. CDR1 SEHNR and CDR2 FQNEAQ come from the germline V gene (reference sequence). This CDR3 is CASSQAHFGNEQFF. In DNA, the CDR3 is TGTGCCAGCAGCCAGGCCCATTTTGGCAATGAGCAGTTCTTC.

This clone has just one count. This rearrangement joins TRBV28 to TRBJ2-7; D unclear. The CDR3 sequence is 15 residues long. CDR1 is MDHEN and CDR2 is SYDVKM in the germline V gene. Trimming cost V 1 base and J 4 bases, with 14 bases left between them. In DNA form, the CDR3 reads TGTGCCAGCAGTTTATTAATTAACTTCGTGTACGAGCAGTACTTC. Protein: CASSLLINFVYEQYF.

The J gene is TRBJ1-1, the V gene TRBV30, with 9 bases identical to TRBD1. The CDR3 runs to 16 residues. Germline V gene data show CDR1 as GTSNPN and CDR2 as SVGIG (reference sequence). V dropped 3 bases and J dropped 5; count of bases not matched to a gene: 13. The CDR3 loop is CAWSQPRQGEFTEAFF. In DNA form, the CDR3 reads TGTGCCTGGAGCCAACCCCGACAGGGGGAATTTACTGAAGCTTTCTTT. Combining the CDR3 with reference TRBV30 and TRBJ1-1 gives the whole variable domain SQTIHQWPATLVQPVGSPLSLECTVEGTSNPNLYWYRQAAGRGLQLLFYSVGIGQISSEVPQNLSASRPQDRQFILSSKKLLLSDSGFYLCAWSQPRQGEFTEAFFGQGTRLTVV.

There are many counts of this clone. V usage is TRBV25-1 and J usage is TRBJ2-7; no reliable D call. The CDR3 spans 11 residues. V was pared by 5 bases and J by 11 bases, with 13 bases between. Germline V CDR1 and CDR2: MGHDK, SYGVNS. CDR3 DNA sequence: TGTGCCAGCAGTCCGGGCCCTAGTAAGTACTTC. It specifies CASSPGPSKYF.

V is TRBV2 and J is TRBJ2-1, with 12 bases fitting TRBD2. Germline V gives CDR1 SNHLY, CDR2 FYNNEI. V shed 2 bases, J shed 0 bases, and the junction held 5 bases outside the gene matches. The CDR3 extends over 18 amino acids. The CDR3 DNA follows: TGTGCCAGCAGTGAACTAGCGGGAGGGCGAAGCTCCTACAATGAGCAGTTCTTC. Its translation: CASSELAGGRSSYNEQFF.

The chain links TRBV4-2 to TRBJ2-3; unclear D gene. Looked up from germline, CDR1 is LGHNA and CDR2 is YNFKEQ. Trimming left V 0 bases short and J 6 bases short, with 4 bases between. This CDR3 contains 12 residues. The CDR3, as DNA: TGTGCCAGCAGCCAAGATGTGGATACGCAGTATTTT. Its translation: CASSQDVDTQYF.

The chain carries TRBV9 and TRBJ2-3; D is undetermined. The CDR3 is 16 amino acids. V gave up 0 bases and J gave up 0 bases, with 11 bases separating them. CDR1 and CDR2 (germline): SGDLS, YYNGEE. The CDR3 sequence is CASSVAGKTSTDTQYF. In DNA, the CDR3 is TGTGCCAGCAGCGTAGCGGGCAAAACTAGCACAGATACGCAGTATTTT.

This chain connects TRBV7-8 to TRBJ2-7; 9 bases agree with TRBD2. The V gene end was trimmed by 4 bases and the J gene end by 3 bases; junction bases not matched to a gene: 7. There are 15 residues in the CDR3. Germline V lookup: CDR1 SGHVS, CDR2 FQNEAQ. CDR3 DNA sequence: TGTGCCAGCAGCTCAATAGCGGGAGTTGACTACGAGCAGTACTTC. This translates into CASSSIAGVDYEQYF.

V usage is TRBV7-9 and J usage is TRBJ1-4, with D uncertain. CDR1 and CDR2 from the germline V gene are SEHNR and FQNEAQ (reference sequence). The CDR3 has 14 amino acids. Trimming took 2 bases from V and 7 from J, leaving 11 bases between them. The CDR3 bases are TGTGCCAGCAGCTTAACGAGGGAAGGTGAAAAACTGTTTTTT. Amino acids: CASSLTREGEKLFF. Full variable domain (rest looked up from reference TRBV7-9 and TRBJ1-4): DTGVSQNPRHKITKRGQNVTFRCDPISEHNRLYWYRQTLGQGPEFLTYFQNEAQLEKSRLLSDRFSAERPKGSFSTLEIQRTEQGDSAMYLCASSLTREGEKLFFGSGTQLSVL.

V and J are TRBV29-1 and TRBJ1-4; D not resolved. The V and J ends lost 0 bases and 6 bases respectively, with 14 bases between them. This CDR3 is 15 amino acids long. The germline V gene has CDR1 SQVTM and CDR2 ANQGSEA. In DNA form, the CDR3 reads TGCAGCGTTGAAGATCGACGGGGTCCGTATGAAAAACTGTTTTTT. Protein sequence: CSVEDRRGPYEKLFF.

The V and J genes are TRBV7-2 and TRBJ2-1; possibly TRBD1 for D (7 bases). V lost 3 bases, J lost 15 bases, and 18 bases lay in between. The CDR3 sequence is 13 residues long. Germline values: CDR1 SGHTA, CDR2 FQGNSA. As DNA, the CDR3 is TGTGCCAGCAGCTTTATCCGGGAGAGGGGGCTGTTCTTC. It yields the protein CASSFIRERGLFF.

The gene calls are TRBV11-3 and TRBJ2-2; no reliable D call. The V end was cut by 6 bases, the J end by 3 bases, with 17 bases between. CDR3 length: 16 residues. Germline values: CDR1 SGHNT, CDR2 YENEEA. CDR3 sequence (DNA): TGTGCCAGCAGTTCGCCCAACTCAGTCGACACCGGGGAGCTGTTTTTT. It yields the protein CASSSPNSVDTGELFF. The full variable domain, completed using reference TRBV11-3 and TRBJ2-2, is EAGVVQSPRYKIIEKKQPVAFWCNPISGHNTLYWYLQNLGQGPELLIRYENEEAVDDSQLPKDRFSAERLKGVDSTLKIQPAELGDSAVYLCASSSPNSVDTGELFFGEGSRLTVL.

The V call is TRBV5-1, the J call TRBJ2-3; D might be TRBD2 (6 bases). In germline, CDR1 is SGHRS, CDR2 YFSETQ. This CDR3 has 16 amino acids. Trimming took 3 bases from V and 4 from J, leaving 18 bases between them. The CDR3 sequence: CASSSPGVVDADTQYF. The CDR3 DNA sequence: TGCGCCAGCAGCTCTCCGGGGGTAGTCGACGCAGATACGCAGTATTTT.